This T cell receptor beta chain was recovered during a study of identical twins. One entry per CDR3 protein, called by TCRdb with MiXCR from the 5' RACE reads. Found here are about 340,000 distinct CDR3 sequences, about 12% of them singletons; the top ten hold just over 7%. The CDR3 runs 15 residues. The germline V gene has CDR1 MRHNA and CDR2 SNTAGT. The V end was cut by 2 bases, the J end by 0 bases, with 8 bases between. These records were also assigned to another study, of yellow fever vaccine responses in identical twins.

Sequencing input: CD8+ T cells sorted from blood. The receptor's source is a woman aged 18-30 years in good health. J is TRBJ1-3 and V is TRBV6-4; the D is unclear. The CDR3 here is CASSDRHSSGNTIYF. The CDR3 region has the DNA TGTGCCAGCAGTGACCGACATTCCTCTGGAAACACCATATATTTT.